The 6 T cell receptor beta chains below were found in one sample sequenced in a study of Tregs in tolerant kidney transplant recipients. The data were produced by immunoSEQ multiplex PCR, yet TCRdb's version contains in-frame clones alone and is incomplete. This table holds about 110,000 clones, 90% found once. Specimen: CD4+ T cells from blood, collected before the transplant. Receptors originate from a human donor who received a combined kidney and bone marrow transplant.

CDR3 DNA sequence: TGTGCCAGCAGCTTACGACATTTAAATCAGCCCCAGCATTTT. It codes for CASSLRHLNQPQHF. V and J are TRBV7-2 and TRBJ1-5; D is ambiguous. There are 14 residues in the CDR3. Trimming removed 2 bases from V and 4 bases from J, with 9 bases in between. The V gene's germline CDR1 is SGHTA and CDR2 FQGNSA.

The chain uses TRBV5-6 and TRBJ2-3; 10 positions agree with TRBD2. Germline V gene sequence: CDR1 SGHDT, CDR2 YYEEEE. Germline trimming cut 0 bases from V and 4 bases from J; bases unmatched to any gene: 5. The CDR3 covers 16 residues. The CDR3 loop reads CASSLESLAGADTQYF. The CDR3 DNA is TGTGCCAGCAGCTTGGAATCCCTAGCGGGAGCAGATACGCAGTATTTT. Combining the CDR3 with reference TRBV5-6 and TRBJ2-3 gives the whole variable domain DAGVTQSPTHLIKTRGQQVTLRCSPKSGHDTVSWYQQALGQGPQFIFQYYEEEERQRGNFPDRFSGHQFPNYSSELNVNALLLGDSALYLCASSLESLAGADTQYFGPGTRLTVL.

The V and J genes are TRBV13 and TRBJ2-7; D is perhaps TRBD2 (6 bases). Germline V CDR1 and CDR2: PRHDT, FYEKMQ (reference sequence). The V end was cut by 5 bases, the J end by 0 bases, with 14 bases between. This CDR3 has 15 residues. CDR3 coding DNA: TGTGCCAGCAGCCCACTGGGAGGTAGCTCCTACGAGCAGTACTTC. Encoded protein: CASSPLGGSSYEQYF.

This clone came up many times. This chain links TRBV28 with TRBJ2-7; 9 bases match TRBD2. CDR1 and CDR2 (germline): MDHEN, SYDVKM. Germline trimming cut 7 bases from V and 4 bases from J; bases unmatched to any gene: 11. CDR3 length equals 15 residues. The CDR3 is CASTWGGSGGYEQYF. In nucleotides, the CDR3 is TGTGCCAGCACCTGGGGTGGCAGCGGGGGGTACGAGCAGTACTTC. The full variable domain, with the rest looked up from reference TRBV28 and TRBJ2-7, is DVKVTQSSRYLVKRTGEKVFLECVQDMDHENMFWYRQDPGLGLRLIYFSYDVKMKEKGDIPEGYSVSREKKERFSLILESASTNQTSMYLCASTWGGSGGYEQYFGPGTRLTVT.

The V call is TRBV2, the J call TRBJ2-2; 10 bases are shared with TRBD2. CDR3 length: 16 residues. V lost 8 bases and J lost 6; bases outside the gene matches: 12. CDR1 SNHLY and CDR2 FYNNEI come from the germline V gene. CDR3 bases: TGTGCCAGCCGTATATTTAGCGGGGGGAGGGCCGGGGAGCTGTTTTTT. This translates into CASRIFSGGRAGELFF.

J is TRBJ2-1 and V is TRBV7-2, with D perhaps TRBD2 (6 bases). The CDR3 spans 12 residues. CDR1 and CDR2 from the germline V gene are SGHTA and FQGNSA. With 2 bases removed from V and 12 bases from J, the gap between germline ends came to 11 bases. CDR3 nucleotide sequence: TGTGCCAGCAGCTTATTAGGGACTCGGCAGTTCTTC. It encodes CASSLLGTRQFF.